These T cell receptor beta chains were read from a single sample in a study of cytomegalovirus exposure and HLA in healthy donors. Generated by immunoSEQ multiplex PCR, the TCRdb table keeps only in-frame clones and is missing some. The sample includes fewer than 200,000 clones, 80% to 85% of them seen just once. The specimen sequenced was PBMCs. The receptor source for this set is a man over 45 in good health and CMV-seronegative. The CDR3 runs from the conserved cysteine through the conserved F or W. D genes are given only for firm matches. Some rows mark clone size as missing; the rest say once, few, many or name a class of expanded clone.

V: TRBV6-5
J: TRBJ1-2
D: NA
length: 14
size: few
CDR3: CASSYSTETHGYTF
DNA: TGTGCCAGCAGTTACTCGACAGAGACCCATGGCTACACCTTC

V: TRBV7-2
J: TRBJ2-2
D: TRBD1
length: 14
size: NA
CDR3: CASSGQGATGELFF
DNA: TGTGCCAGCAGCGGACAGGGAGCCACCGGGGAGCTGTTTTTT

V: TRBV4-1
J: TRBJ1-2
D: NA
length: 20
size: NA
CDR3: CASSQQQPTSDGRGYYGYTF
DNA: TGCGCCAGCAGCCAACAGCAACCAACTTCTGACGGGAGGGGATACTATGGCTACACCTTC

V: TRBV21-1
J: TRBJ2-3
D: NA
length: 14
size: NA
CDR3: CASSTSGVLGTQYF
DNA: TGTGCCAGCAGCACTAGCGGGGTCCTCGGTACGCAGTATTTT

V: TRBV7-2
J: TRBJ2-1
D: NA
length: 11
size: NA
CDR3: CASNTQVEQFF
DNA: TGTGCCAGCAATACACAGGTTGAGCAGTTCTTC

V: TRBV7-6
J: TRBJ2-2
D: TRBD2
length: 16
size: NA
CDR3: CASSTIGTSGTGELFF
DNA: TGTGCCAGCAGCACCATCGGGACTAGCGGGACCGGGGAGCTGTTTTTT

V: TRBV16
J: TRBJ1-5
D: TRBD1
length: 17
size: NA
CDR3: CASSQIGTGGRNQPQHF
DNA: TGTGCCAGCAGCCAAATTGGTACAGGGGGTCGCAATCAGCCCCAGCATTTT

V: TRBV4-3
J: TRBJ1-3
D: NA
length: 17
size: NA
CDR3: CASSQEGLPGGGNTIYF
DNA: TGCGCCAGCAGCCAAGAGGGGCTGCCGGGTGGTGGAAACACCATATATTTT

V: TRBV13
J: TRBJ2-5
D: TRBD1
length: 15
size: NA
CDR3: CASSGSGGPMETQYF
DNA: TGTGCCAGCAGCGGCTCAGGGGGCCCTATGGAGACCCAGTACTTC

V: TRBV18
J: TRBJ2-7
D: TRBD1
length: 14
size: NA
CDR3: CASSPQGATYEQYF
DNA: TGTGCCAGCTCACCGCAGGGGGCGACCTACGAGCAGTACTTC

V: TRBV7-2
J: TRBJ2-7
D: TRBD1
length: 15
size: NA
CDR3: CASSFDRGKGYEQYF
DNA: TGTGCCAGCAGCTTCGACAGGGGAAAGGGGTACGAGCAGTACTTC

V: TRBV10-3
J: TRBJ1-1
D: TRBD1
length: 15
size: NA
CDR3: CAISAWDRGWTEAFF
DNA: TGTGCCATCAGTGCTTGGGACAGGGGATGGACTGAAGCTTTCTTT

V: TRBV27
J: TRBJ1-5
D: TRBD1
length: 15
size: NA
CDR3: CASSRQGSSNQPQHF
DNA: TGTGCCAGCAGCCGACAGGGGAGCAGCAATCAGCCCCAGCATTTT

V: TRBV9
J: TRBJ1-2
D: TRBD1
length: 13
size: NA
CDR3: CASSVLTGNGYTF
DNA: TGTGCCAGCAGCGTCCTGACAGGGAATGGCTACACCTTC

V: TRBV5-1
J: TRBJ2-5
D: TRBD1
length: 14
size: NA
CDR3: CASSWTGGSETQYF
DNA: TGCGCCAGCAGCTGGACAGGGGGTAGCGAGACCCAGTACTTC

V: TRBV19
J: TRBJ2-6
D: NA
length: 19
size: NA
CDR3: CASSIALPPTGSGANVLTF
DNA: TGTGCCAGTAGTATAGCCCTCCCCCCCACAGGGTCTGGGGCCAACGTCCTGACTTTC

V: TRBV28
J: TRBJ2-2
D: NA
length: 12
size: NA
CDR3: CASSLSGGELFF
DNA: TGTGCCAGCAGTTTATCGGGAGGGGAGCTGTTTTTT